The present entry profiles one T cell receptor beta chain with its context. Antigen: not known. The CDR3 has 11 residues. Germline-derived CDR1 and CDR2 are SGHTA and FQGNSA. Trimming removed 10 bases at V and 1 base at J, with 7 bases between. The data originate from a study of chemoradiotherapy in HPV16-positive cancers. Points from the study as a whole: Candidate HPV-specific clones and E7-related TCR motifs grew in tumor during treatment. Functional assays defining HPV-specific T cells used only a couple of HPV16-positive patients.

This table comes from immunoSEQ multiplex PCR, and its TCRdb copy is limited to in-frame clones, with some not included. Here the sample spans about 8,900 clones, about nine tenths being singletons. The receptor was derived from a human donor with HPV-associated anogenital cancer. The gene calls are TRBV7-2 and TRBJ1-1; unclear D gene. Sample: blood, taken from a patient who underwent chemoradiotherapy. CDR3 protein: CATATNTEAFF. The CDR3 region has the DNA TGTGCCACCGCGACGAACACTGAAGCTTTCTTT.